This entry lists 31 T cell receptor beta chains sequenced from one sample in a study of blood T cell repertoires in COVID-19. The data were produced by immunoSEQ multiplex PCR, yet TCRdb's version contains in-frame clones alone and is incomplete. This sample has 210,000 or so clones, with about 84% found just once. Sequencing was performed on PBMCs or T cells enriched from blood (not recorded which). These receptors were obtained from a woman aged 40 to 50 with acute COVID-19.

The chain employs TRBV28 and TRBJ1-1, with a tentative D call TRBD1 (5 bases). The CDR3 extends over 16 amino acids. Germline CDR1 reads MDHEN; CDR2 reads SYDVKM. V was pared by 3 bases and J by 6 bases, with 20 bases between. CDR3 amino acids: CASSFPRQGGLSEAFF. The CDR3 DNA follows: TGTGCCAGCAGTTTCCCCCGGCAGGGAGGTTTATCTGAAGCTTTCTTT. The variable domain in full, completed from reference TRBV28 and TRBJ1-1, reads DVKVTQSSRYLVKRTGEKVFLECVQDMDHENMFWYRQDPGLGLRLIYFSYDVKMKEKGDIPEGYSVSREKKERFSLILESASTNQTSMYLCASSFPRQGGLSEAFFGQGTRLTVV.

This clone turned up a few times. The chain uses TRBV5-4 and TRBJ1-4; TRBD1 agrees at 11 bases. J lost 7 bases, V lost 1 base, and 9 bases had no gene match. From germline, CDR1 is SGHNT and CDR2 YYREEE (reference sequence). CDR3 size: 17 residues. This CDR3 reads CASSLRDRGVEGEKLFF. Here the CDR3 DNA reads TGTGCCAGCAGCTTGCGGGACAGGGGGGTAGAGGGTGAAAAACTGTTTTTT.

This chain connects TRBV28 to TRBJ2-3; tentatively, D is TRBD2 (6 bases). V was trimmed by 7 bases and J by 5 bases, leaving 16 bases between them. Looked up from germline, CDR1 is MDHEN and CDR2 is SYDVKM. CDR3 length equals 14 residues. In DNA form, the CDR3 reads TGTGCCAGCATTGGAGGGGTAGCGGTAGATACGCAGTATTTT. Translated: CASIGGVAVDTQYF.

The count of this clone is one. This chain joins TRBV7-9 and TRBJ2-7; 13 bases map to TRBD2. The germline CDR1 and CDR2 sequences are SEHNR and FQNEAQ (reference sequence). The junction had 4 bases not matched to a gene; V was cut back by 5 bases and J by 0 bases. This CDR3 spans 16 amino acids. The CDR3 sequence is CASSNRTSGSSYEQYF. The CDR3 bases are TGTGCCAGCAGCAACAGGACTAGCGGGAGCTCCTACGAGCAGTACTTC.

By share, this clone counts as medium-sized. This chain uses TRBV2 with TRBJ2-5; 11 bases line up with TRBD2. The CDR3 is 17 residues long. The V segment lost 5 bases and the J segment 4 bases; nucleotides outside the gene matches: 12. Germline-derived CDR1 and CDR2 are SNHLY and FYNNEI. CDR3 protein: CASSYYSGGDLRETQYF. CDR3 coding DNA: TGTGCCAGCAGTTATTATAGCGGGGGGGACCTCCGAGAGACCCAGTACTTC.

The V call is TRBV28, the J call TRBJ1-3; the D is unclear. Germline V lookup: CDR1 MDHEN, CDR2 SYDVKM. There are 13 residues in the CDR3. The germline V and J ends were trimmed by 6 bases and 4 bases, with 10 bases remaining between them. CDR3 protein: CASSRSTGNTIYF. The CDR3 region has the DNA TGTGCCAGCAGCCGCAGTACCGGAAACACCATATATTTT.

This rearrangement joins TRBV7-9 to TRBJ2-6, with D unresolved. There are 13 residues in the CDR3. Germline CDR1 and CDR2: SEHNR and FQNEAQ (reference sequence). Deletions cut 8 bases from V and 1 base from J, with 6 bases between. In nucleotides, the CDR3 is TGTGCCAGCTCAGGTTCTGGGGCCAACGTCCTGACTTTC. Translation: CASSGSGANVLTF.

This clone has only a few counts. The J gene is TRBJ1-3, the V gene TRBV10-2; the D is unclear. The CDR3 contains 15 residues. Trimming cost V 2 bases and J 0 bases, with 8 bases left between them. CDR1 and CDR2 from the germline V gene are WSHSY and SAAADI. In nucleotides, the CDR3 is TGCGCCAGCAGTGAGGGCAGAAGCTCTGGAAACACCATATATTTT. This codes for CASSEGRSSGNTIYF.

The J gene is TRBJ2-3, the V gene TRBV9; 7 nucleotides line up with TRBD2. The CDR3 has 17 residues. After removal of 3 bases from V and 3 bases from J, the junction contained 13 bases not matched to a gene. Germline V gene lookup returns CDR1 SGDLS and CDR2 YYNGEE. CDR3 sequence reads: CASSAISGGSLTDTQYF. In nucleotides, the CDR3 is TGTGCCAGCAGCGCGATCTCGGGCGGGAGTCTGACAGATACGCAGTATTTT.

This rearrangement joins TRBV10-3 to TRBJ2-2; 12 bases align to TRBD2. V dropped 11 bases and J dropped 7; count of bases not matched to a gene: 8. The CDR3 has 14 residues. CDR1 and CDR2 (germline): ENHRY, SYGVKD. This CDR3 reads CAALAGGQNGELFF. For the CDR3, the DNA is TGTGCCGCCCTAGCGGGGGGGCAGAACGGGGAGCTGTTTTTT.

This clone was found once. This chain connects TRBV5-4 to TRBJ2-1; D perhaps matches TRBD2 (6 bases). Germline lookup yields CDR1 SGHNT and CDR2 YYREEE (reference sequence). V gave up 0 bases and J gave up 0 bases, with 7 bases separating them. The CDR3 runs 15 residues. The DNA for the CDR3 is TGTGCCAGCAGCTTGGTCGGGAGCTCCTACAATGAGCAGTTCTTC. It encodes CASSLVGSSYNEQFF.

The V call is TRBV27, the J call TRBJ1-1; 9 nucleotides match TRBD1. CDR1 MNHEY and CDR2 SMNVEV come from the germline V gene (reference sequence). The CDR3 contains 17 residues. With V trimmed by 5 bases and J by 1 base, 11 bases remained unmatched. In DNA form, the CDR3 reads TGTGCCAGCAGTCTATACACCGGGACAGGGCAGAACACTGAAGCTTTCTTT. Its translation is CASSLYTGTGQNTEAFF.

The J gene is TRBJ1-6, the V gene TRBV30; TRBD1 is a possible D gene (6 bases). CDR1 and CDR2 (germline): GTSNPN, SVGIG (reference sequence). This CDR3 region has 14 residues. With 2 bases removed from V and 5 bases from J, the gap between germline ends came to 10 bases. The CDR3 bases are TGTGCCTGGAGTCCCGGACAGAATAATTCACCCCTCCACTTT. Amino acid sequence: CAWSPGQNNSPLHF.

The chain recombines TRBV18 with TRBJ1-2, with unresolved D. Trimming shortened V by 2 bases and J by 0 bases, and 13 bases separated the two germline ends. This CDR3 spans 16 amino acids. The germline V gene encodes CDR1 KGHSH and CDR2 LQKENI. The CDR3 DNA sequence: TGTGCCAGCTCACCAGGGCCTTTCGAAACTAACTATGGCTACACCTTC. It is translated as CASSPGPFETNYGYTF.

The chain uses TRBV7-2 and TRBJ2-7, with a tentative D call TRBD1 (6 bases). Germline CDR1 is SGHTA and CDR2 is FQGNSA. There are 16 residues in the CDR3. Trimming removed 0 bases at V and 2 bases at J, with 14 bases between. In nucleotides, the CDR3 is TGTGCCAGCAGCTTAGCCCCGACAGGCACCACCTACGAGCAGTACTTC. This translates into CASSLAPTGTTYEQYF.

In DNA, the CDR3 is TGTGCCAGCAGTGAAGCGGGAGCGCGGAATGAGCAGTTCTTC. Its translation is CASSEAGARNEQFF. V gene TRBV9 combines with J gene TRBJ2-1; 8 positions agree with TRBD2. The CDR3 is 14 residues long. Germline V lookup: CDR1 SGDLS, CDR2 YYNGEE. The trim removed 5 bases at V and 7 bases at J, leaving 8 bases unmatched.

The V call is TRBV2, the J call TRBJ2-7; D may be TRBD2 (5 bases). CDR1 SNHLY and CDR2 FYNNEI come from the germline V gene. The CDR3 runs to 18 residues. Trimming took off 3 bases at V and 5 bases at J, with 26 bases between the two ends. The CDR3 spells CASSDPGQERAELHEQYF. CDR3 sequence (DNA): TGTGCCAGCAGTGATCCCGGTCAAGAGAGGGCTGAGCTCCACGAGCAGTACTTC.

This chain links TRBV7-9 with TRBJ2-5, with no clear D. Germline values: CDR1 SEHNR, CDR2 FQNEAQ (reference sequence). Deletions cut 1 base from V and 9 bases from J, with 15 bases between. There are 14 residues in the CDR3. The DNA for the CDR3 is TGTGCCAGCAGCTTAGATACGCCAAGAGTAGCCCAGTACTTC. Residues: CASSLDTPRVAQYF.

The CDR3: CASSLSGNNSPLHF. Written as DNA, the CDR3 is TGTGCCAGCAGCTTATCAGGGAACAATTCACCCCTCCACTTT. This chain connects TRBV7-9 to TRBJ1-6, with D tentatively TRBD1 (5 bases). V lost 2 bases and J 7 bases, leaving 9 bases between the germline ends. Germline loops: CDR1 SEHNR, CDR2 FQNEAQ (reference sequence). The CDR3 contains 14 residues.

The chain couples TRBV5-6 to TRBJ1-1; 7 bases map to TRBD1. Trimming at V came to 4 bases and at J to 0 bases, leaving 9 bases not matched to a gene. The CDR3 loop spans 16 amino acids. Germline V CDR1 and CDR2: SGHDT, YYEEEE. CDR3 coding DNA: TGTGCCAGCAGCCTAAAGACAGGGACCATGAACACTGAAGCTTTCTTT. Translated: CASSLKTGTMNTEAFF. Complete variable domain (other parts from reference TRBV5-6 and TRBJ1-1): DAGVTQSPTHLIKTRGQQVTLRCSPKSGHDTVSWYQQALGQGPQFIFQYYEEEERQRGNFPDRFSGHQFPNYSSELNVNALLLGDSALYLCASSLKTGTMNTEAFFGQGTRLTVV.

V and J are TRBV27 and TRBJ1-1; no clear D. Trimming stripped 8 bases from V and 0 bases from J, with 10 bases between. The CDR3 runs 13 residues. In germline, CDR1 is MNHEY, CDR2 SMNVEV (reference sequence). CDR3 in amino acids: CASADRVNTEAFF. In DNA form, the CDR3 reads TGTGCCAGCGCCGACCGGGTGAACACTGAAGCTTTCTTT.

V and J are TRBV6-5 and TRBJ1-2, with 8 bases fitting TRBD1. J lost 8 bases, V lost 2 bases, and 7 bases had no gene match. Per the germline V gene, CDR1 is MNHEY and CDR2 is SVGAGI. The CDR3 spans 14 residues. CDR3 sequence (DNA): TGTGCCAGCAGTTACAGGCAGGGGGCGTCGGGCTACACCTTC. Its translation: CASSYRQGASGYTF.

This chain links TRBV28 with TRBJ1-2; 7 positions match TRBD1. This CDR3 has 13 residues. Germline lookup yields CDR1 MDHEN and CDR2 SYDVKM. With 7 bases clipped from V and 4 bases from J, the junction kept 6 bases outside the gene matches. The CDR3 spells CASTLGQIYGYTF. For the CDR3, the DNA is TGTGCCAGCACCCTGGGACAGATCTATGGCTACACCTTC.

This chain connects TRBV24-1 to TRBJ2-3; TRBD2 might be the D (5 bases). This CDR3 spans 16 amino acids. Germline V gene data show CDR1 as KGHDR and CDR2 as SFDVKD. Trimming cost V 3 bases and J 0 bases, with 12 bases left between them. In nucleotides, the CDR3 is TGTGCCACCAGTGATCCAGCGGCAACGAGCACAGATACGCAGTATTTT. Protein: CATSDPAATSTDTQYF.

This clone was picked up one time. The chain is built from TRBV27 and TRBJ2-5, with TRBD2 as a possible D gene (6 bases). The ends were cut back, 5 bases at V and 1 base at J, with 14 bases in the middle. Germline CDR1 is MNHEY and CDR2 is SMNVEV (reference sequence). The CDR3 extends over 15 amino acids. The CDR3 region is CASSPVGGPQETQYF. CDR3 coding DNA: TGTGCCAGCAGTCCTGTCGGGGGACCCCAAGAGACCCAGTACTTC.

The J gene is TRBJ1-5, the V gene TRBV28; weak D call: TRBD1 (5 bases). The CDR3 has 14 amino acids. The V gene's germline CDR1 is MDHEN and CDR2 SYDVKM. V was pared by 3 bases and J by 0 bases, with 6 bases between. CDR3 loop: CASSLTVSNQPQHF. CDR3 sequence (DNA): TGTGCCAGCAGTTTGACAGTTAGCAATCAGCCCCAGCATTTT.

This chain uses TRBV6-2 or TRBV6-3 with TRBJ1-2; D is unresolved. CDR3 length: 15 amino acids. V lost 2 bases and J 4 bases, leaving 14 bases between the germline ends. Germline V gene lookup returns CDR1 MNHEY and CDR2 SVGEGT. This CDR3 reads CASSYQARLFYGYTF. CDR3 DNA sequence: TGTGCCAGCAGTTACCAGGCCCGGTTATTCTATGGCTACACCTTC.

The chain employs TRBV28 and TRBJ1-5, with D possibly TRBD1 on 5 matching bases. From germline, CDR1 is MDHEN and CDR2 SYDVKM. V dropped 10 bases and J dropped 1 base, with 11 bases sitting between them. The CDR3 is 13 amino acids. The DNA of the CDR3 is TGTGCCATCAGACAGACAAGCAATCAGCCCCAGCATTTT. It yields the protein CAIRQTSNQPQHF. Using reference TRBV28 and TRBJ1-5 for the parts outside the CDR3, the full variable domain is DVKVTQSSRYLVKRTGEKVFLECVQDMDHENMFWYRQDPGLGLRLIYFSYDVKMKEKGDIPEGYSVSREKKERFSLILESASTNQTSMYLCAIRQTSNQPQHFGDGTRLSIL.

The V gene is TRBV19, the J gene TRBJ2-6; TRBD1 is a possible D gene (6 bases). CDR1 LNHDA and CDR2 SQIVND come from the germline V gene (reference sequence). The CDR3 consists of 17 residues. Trimming cost V 5 bases and J 0 bases, with 14 bases left between them. Here the CDR3 DNA reads TGTGCCAGTAGTCGACGACAGGCCCTCTCTGGGGCCAACGTCCTGACTTTC. Amino acid sequence: CASSRRQALSGANVLTF.

V usage is TRBV19 and J usage is TRBJ1-1, with 9 bases that match TRBD1. The V gene's germline CDR1 is LNHDA and CDR2 SQIVND (reference sequence). V shed 5 bases, J shed 4 bases, and the junction held 8 bases outside the gene matches. This CDR3 contains 15 residues. The CDR3 DNA follows: TGTGCCAGTAGTGGATGGACAGGGGAAACCACTGAAGCTTTCTTT. Its translation is CASSGWTGETTEAFF.

This chain uses TRBV6-2 or TRBV6-3 with TRBJ2-5; TRBD1 matches 8 bases. Germline assignment: CDR1 MNHEY and CDR2 SVGEGT. J lost 5 bases, V lost 2 bases, and 16 bases had no gene match. CDR3 size: 18 residues. The CDR3 DNA reads TGTGCCAGCAGTTACCCCGCCAAGGGCAGGGGGCAATATGAGACCCAGTACTTC. As protein: CASSYPAKGRGQYETQYF.